A selection of T cell receptor beta chains follows, all from one sample in a study of blood T cell repertoires in COVID-19. The protocol was immunoSEQ multiplex PCR, while the TCRdb copy is restricted to in-frame clones and leaves out a portion. This table has roughly 50,000 clones, 85% to 95% appearing once. The sequenced sample was peripheral blood. These receptors originate from a man aged 50-60 years with acute or convalescent COVID-19. Each CDR3 is given with its conserved first and last residue. The D gene is left open where the match is weak. The listing skips clone size in some rows; elsewhere it reads once, few, many or a size class.

d_call,clone_size,j_call,v_call,cdr3_nt,cdr3_aa
TRBD2,NA,TRBJ2-3,TRBV6-2/TRBV6-3,TGTGCCAGCAGTCCGGGACTAGCCAACACAGATACGCAGTATTTT,CASSPGLANTDTQYF
TRBD1,NA,TRBJ1-6,TRBV27,TGTGCCAGCAGTGTAATGCAGGGGGGTAATTCACCCCTCCACTTT,CASSVMQGGNSPLHF
TRBD1,NA,TRBJ1-3,TRBV6-5,TGTGCCAGCAGTAGAACCCAGGGGGAAAACACCATATATTTT,CASSRTQGENTIYF
TRBD1,few,TRBJ1-2,TRBV6-4,TGTGCCAGCAGTGACTCTGGACAGGGCATATCCTATGGCTACACCTTC,CASSDSGQGISYGYTF
TRBD2,NA,TRBJ2-7,TRBV7-2,TGTGCCAGCAGCTCTAGCGGGCCTCCCTACGAGCAGTACTTC,CASSSSGPPYEQYF
NA,NA,TRBJ2-3,TRBV5-6,TGTGCCAGCAGCTTGAAGAGTTCTCCGGGTACGCAGTATTTT,CASSLKSSPGTQYF
NA,NA,TRBJ1-3,TRBV9,TGTGCCAGCACCTGGGACACTAGCTCTGGAAACACCATATATTTT,CASTWDTSSGNTIYF
NA,NA,TRBJ2-2,TRBV4-2,TGTGCCAGCAGCCAAGATATAGGGGGGACAGAGAACACCGGGGAGCTGTTTTTT,CASSQDIGGTENTGELFF
TRBD2,NA,TRBJ2-1,TRBV14,TGTGCCAGCAGCCTAGCGGGAGGGGTGAATGAGCAGTTCTTC,CASSLAGGVNEQFF
NA,once,TRBJ1-4,TRBV4-3,TGCGCCAGCAGCCAAGGTCAGCGTGCTGAAAAACTGTTTTTT,CASSQGQRAEKLFF
TRBD2,NA,TRBJ2-1,TRBV9,TGTGCCAGCAGCGACATGGGACTAGCGGGTTACAATGAGCAGTTCTTC,CASSDMGLAGYNEQFF
NA,NA,TRBJ1-1,TRBV30,TGTGCCTGGAGTCCGGAGGGACGTGAAGCTTTCTTT,CAWSPEGREAFF
TRBD1,NA,TRBJ2-2,TRBV18,TGTGCCAGCTCACCAACAGGGGGCAACACCGGGGAGCTGTTTTTT,CASSPTGGNTGELFF
NA,NA,TRBJ1-5,TRBV6-2/TRBV6-3,TGTGCCAGCAGTTACTCAGGGGCAGGTTTGCCCCAGCATTTT,CASSYSGAGLPQHF
NA,NA,TRBJ1-2,TRBV6-5,TGTGCCAGCAGCCGGGACAAAAACTATGGCTACACCTTC,CASSRDKNYGYTF
NA,NA,TRBJ2-2,TRBV6-5,TGTGCCAGCAACTGGGGGCCCGGGGAGCTGTTTTTT,CASNWGPGELFF
TRBD1,NA,TRBJ1-1,TRBV2,TGTGCCAGCGTGACCGTTCAGGGGGCGAACACTGAAGCTTTCTTT,CASVTVQGANTEAFF
NA,NA,TRBJ1-6,TRBV6-5,TGTGCCAGCAGCCGGGGGGGGACCGATAATTCACCCCTCCACTTT,CASSRGGTDNSPLHF
TRBD1,NA,TRBJ1-1,TRBV4-2,TGTGCCAGCAGCCAAGACCTACCCATCCGGACAGGGGGTAACACTGAAGCTTTCTTT,CASSQDLPIRTGGNTEAFF
NA,once,TRBJ2-7,TRBV6-1,TGTGCCAGCAGTGAAGACAGGGCCCCCTACGAGCAGTACTTC,CASSEDRAPYEQYF
NA,NA,TRBJ1-5,TRBV10-3,TGTGCCATCAGTGCAGGAGACTCGGGGAGCAATCAGCCCCAGCATTTT,CAISAGDSGSNQPQHF
NA,NA,TRBJ1-5,TRBV5-4,TGTGCCAGCAGCTTCTTGACAGCCACTCGACCCCAGCATTTT,CASSFLTATRPQHF
NA,NA,TRBJ1-5,TRBV19,TGTGCCACCAGTAAGTACGGGGTACGGGGAAATAATCAGCCCCAGCATTTT,CATSKYGVRGNNQPQHF
NA,NA,TRBJ2-4,TRBV7-9,TGTGCCAGCAGCTTAGCGTGGAGTGCGGCCAAAAACATTCAGTACTTC,CASSLAWSAAKNIQYF
TRBD1,NA,TRBJ2-5,TRBV18,TGTGCCAGCCAGACAGGGGTGGGAGAGACCCAGTACTTC,CASQTGVGETQYF
NA,NA,TRBJ2-7,TRBV29-1,TGCAGCGTTATATCTAGAAGCGGCTACGAGCAGTACTTC,CSVISRSGYEQYF
TRBD1,few,TRBJ1-5,TRBV6-2/TRBV6-3,TGTGCCAGCAGTTACGGCCAGGGGGCGAGAAATCAGCCCCAGCATTTT,CASSYGQGARNQPQHF
NA,NA,TRBJ1-2,TRBV19,TGTGCCAGTAAGATGGCAGGAGGTAACTATGGCTACACCTTC,CASKMAGGNYGYTF
NA,few,TRBJ2-7,TRBV18,TGTGCCAGCTCTCCCAGAGGACAGCGCTACGAGCAGTACTTC,CASSPRGQRYEQYF
TRBD1,NA,TRBJ1-2,TRBV27,TGTGCCAGCAGTTACGGGGGGACCGGGACAGGGGGCCGTAGGGGTTACACCTTC,CASSYGGTGTGGRRGYTF
TRBD1,NA,TRBJ1-5,TRBV18,TGTGCCAGCTCACCATCGAGGGACAGGGTCCAGCCCCAGCATTTT,CASSPSRDRVQPQHF
NA,NA,TRBJ2-7,TRBV6-5,TGTGCCAGCAGTAAAACAGGGCCTGTCTACGAGCAGTACTTC,CASSKTGPVYEQYF
NA,NA,TRBJ2-7,TRBV3-1/TRBV3-2,TGTGCCAGCAGCCAAGGAAGGGGTGGACGAGCCGAGCAGTACTTC,CASSQGRGGRAEQYF
NA,NA,TRBJ2-3,TRBV5-6,TGTGCCAGCAGCTACACAGGGATGAGCACAGATACGCAGTATTTT,CASSYTGMSTDTQYF
NA,NA,TRBJ1-1,TRBV6-2/TRBV6-3,TGTGCCAGCAGTTTGCGGGTTGGGAACACTGAAGCTTTCTTT,CASSLRVGNTEAFF
NA,NA,TRBJ2-1,TRBV20-1,TGCAGTGCTAGTCTTCCGGGACTGTCATATGATGAGCAGTTCTTC,CSASLPGLSYDEQFF
NA,NA,TRBJ2-1,TRBV19,TGTGCCAGTAGCTTTAGCTGGGAGCAGTTCTTC,CASSFSWEQFF
NA,NA,TRBJ2-4,TRBV7-9,TGTGCCAGCAGCTTAGGATCAGGTGCCGGGGTGCAAAACATTCAGTACTTC,CASSLGSGAGVQNIQYF
TRBD2,NA,TRBJ2-2,TRBV15,TGTGCCACCAGCAGAGAAGCTAGCGGATACACCGGGGAGCTGTTTTTT,CATSREASGYTGELFF
NA,NA,TRBJ2-7,TRBV30,TGTGCCTGGAGTTGGGTACAGCGGATGAGCTCCTACGAGCAGTACTTC,CAWSWVQRMSSYEQYF
TRBD2,NA,TRBJ2-3,TRBV11-2,TGTGCCAGCAGCATAGCGGGAGATACGCAGTATTTT,CASSIAGDTQYF
NA,few,TRBJ1-2,TRBV18,TGTGCCAGCTCACCGGACAAGAACTATGGCTACACCTTC,CASSPDKNYGYTF
NA,NA,TRBJ1-3,TRBV18,TGTGCCAGCTCACCAGGGAGCGGAAACACCATATATTTT,CASSPGSGNTIYF
NA,NA,TRBJ1-5,TRBV25-1,TGTGCCAGCACGGGGGGAGAGGGGGTGCCCCAGCATTTT,CASTGGEGVPQHF
NA,NA,TRBJ2-7,TRBV18,TGTGCCAGCTCACGGACTCCCACCTACGAGCAGTACTTC,CASSRTPTYEQYF
TRBD1,NA,TRBJ1-4,TRBV30,TGTGCCTGGAGTGTTAGGACAGGGAGACCGTCAACTAATGAAAAACTGTTTTTT,CAWSVRTGRPSTNEKLFF
TRBD2,NA,TRBJ2-2,TRBV10-3,TGTGCCACCAACCCGGGACTAGCGGGGACCGGGGAGCTGTTTTTT,CATNPGLAGTGELFF
TRBD1,NA,TRBJ1-3,TRBV5-1,TGCGCCAGCAGCTTTCAAACAGGGGTTCTTGGAAACACCATATATTTT,CASSFQTGVLGNTIYF
NA,NA,TRBJ1-6,TRBV7-9,TGTGCCAGCAGCCCACCCGGACAGAGAAATTCACCCCTCCACTTT,CASSPPGQRNSPLHF
NA,NA,TRBJ2-7,TRBV5-5,TGTGCCAGCAGCTTCAACACAGCCTACGAGCAGTACTTC,CASSFNTAYEQYF
TRBD2,NA,TRBJ2-1,TRBV19,TGTGCCAGTAGTCTACTAGCGGGAAGGGGCAATGAGCAGTTCTTC,CASSLLAGRGNEQFF